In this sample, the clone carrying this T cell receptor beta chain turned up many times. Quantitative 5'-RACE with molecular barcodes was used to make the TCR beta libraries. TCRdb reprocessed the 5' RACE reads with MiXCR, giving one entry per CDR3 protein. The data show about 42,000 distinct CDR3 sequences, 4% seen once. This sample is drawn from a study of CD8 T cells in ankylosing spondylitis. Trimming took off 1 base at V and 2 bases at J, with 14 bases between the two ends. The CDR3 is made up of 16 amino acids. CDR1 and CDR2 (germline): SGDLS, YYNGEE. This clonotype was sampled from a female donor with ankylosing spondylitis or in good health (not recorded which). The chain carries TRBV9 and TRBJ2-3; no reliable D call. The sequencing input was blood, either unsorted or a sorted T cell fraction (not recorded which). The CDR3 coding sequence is TGTGCCAGCAGCGTACGTACAACGTTAAACACAGATACGCAGTATTTT. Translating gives CASSVRTTLNTDTQYF.